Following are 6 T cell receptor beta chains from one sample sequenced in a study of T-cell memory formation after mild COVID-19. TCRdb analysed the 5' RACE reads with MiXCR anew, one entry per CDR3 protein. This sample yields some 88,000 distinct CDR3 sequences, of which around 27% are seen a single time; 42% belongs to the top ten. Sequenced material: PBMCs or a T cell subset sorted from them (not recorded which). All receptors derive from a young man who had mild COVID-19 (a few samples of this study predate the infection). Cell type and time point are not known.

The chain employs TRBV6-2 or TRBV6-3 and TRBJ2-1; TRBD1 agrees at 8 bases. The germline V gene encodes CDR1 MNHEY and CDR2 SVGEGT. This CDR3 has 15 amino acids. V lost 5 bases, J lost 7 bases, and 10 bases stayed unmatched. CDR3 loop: CASSPPGQAKNEQFF. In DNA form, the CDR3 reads TGTGCCAGCAGTCCGCCGGGACAGGCAAAAAATGAGCAGTTCTTC.

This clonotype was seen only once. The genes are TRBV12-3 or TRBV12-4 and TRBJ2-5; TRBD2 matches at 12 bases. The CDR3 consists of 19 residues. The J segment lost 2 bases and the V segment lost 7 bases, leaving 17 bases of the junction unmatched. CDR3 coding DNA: TGTGCCAGCACCACCTCCGAGGCTAGCGGGGGGGGGATACAAGAGACCCAGTACTTC. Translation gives CASTTSEASGGGIQETQYF.

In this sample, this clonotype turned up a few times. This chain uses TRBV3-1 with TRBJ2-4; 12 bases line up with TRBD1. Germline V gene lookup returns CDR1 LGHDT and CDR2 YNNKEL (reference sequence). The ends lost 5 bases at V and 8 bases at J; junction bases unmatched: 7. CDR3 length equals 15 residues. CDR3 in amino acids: CASSLGTGGLDIQYF. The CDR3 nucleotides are TGTGCCAGCAGCTTGGGGACAGGGGGCCTGGACATTCAGTACTTC.

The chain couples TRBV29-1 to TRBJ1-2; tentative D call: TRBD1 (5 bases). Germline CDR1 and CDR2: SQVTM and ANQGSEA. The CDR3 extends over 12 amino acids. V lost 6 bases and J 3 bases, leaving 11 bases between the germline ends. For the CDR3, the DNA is TGCAGCGTGTCGGGGGGAGACTATGGCTACACCTTC. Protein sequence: CSVSGGDYGYTF.

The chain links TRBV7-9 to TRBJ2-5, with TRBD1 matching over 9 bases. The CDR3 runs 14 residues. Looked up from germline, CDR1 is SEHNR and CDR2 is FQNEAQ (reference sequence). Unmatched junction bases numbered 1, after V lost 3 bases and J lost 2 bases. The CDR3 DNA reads TGTGCCAGCAGCTTCGACAGGGGGCAAGAGACCCAGTACTTC. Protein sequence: CASSFDRGQETQYF.

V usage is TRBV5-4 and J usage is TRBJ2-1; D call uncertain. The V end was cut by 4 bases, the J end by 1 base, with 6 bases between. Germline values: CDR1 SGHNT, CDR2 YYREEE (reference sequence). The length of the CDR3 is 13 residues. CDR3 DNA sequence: TGTGCCAGCAGCCCGATATCCTACAATGAGCAGTTCTTC. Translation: CASSPISYNEQFF.